This T cell receptor (beta chain) was recorded in a study of blood T cells in healthy people across ages. Every sample yielded at least 7 million isolated PBMCs. General study points: What prevented conclusive comparison of naive and antigen-experienced cells was that PBMCs were unsorted.

The V gene lost 3 bases and the J gene lost 6 bases, with 11 bases spanning the gap. Germline values: CDR1 SGHTA, CDR2 FQGNSA. The CDR3 has 14 residues. Through a sample-barcoded 5' primer and a J-beta primer mix, a second PCR was run for roughly 6 to 12 cycles. Each cDNA molecule was tagged by a template-switch adaptor with 12 random nucleotides. MiXCR, applied by TCRdb to the 5' RACE reads, yields one record per CDR3 protein. The profile covers 1.8 million or so distinct CDR3 sequences, with 39% appearing a single time and around 23% taken by the ten largest. On this clonotype: Its specificity is unknown.

This TCR derives from a human donor in good health. The material sequenced was blood. The chain recombines TRBV7-2 with TRBJ2-2; maybe TRBD2 (7 bases). The CDR3 reads CASSFTGGPGELFF. CDR3 bases: TGTGCCAGCAGCTTCACGGGGGGCCCCGGGGAGCTGTTTTTT. The full variable domain, in which reference TRBV7-2 and TRBJ2-2 provide the parts outside the CDR3, is GAGVSQSPSNKVTEKGKDVELRCDPISGHTALYWYRQSLGQGLEFLIYFQGNSAPDKSGLPSDRFSAERTGGSVSTLTIQRTQQEDSAVYLCASSFTGGPGELFFGEGSRLTVL.